Listed here is a single T cell receptor (beta chain). Trimming took off 1 base at V and 0 bases at J, with 4 bases between the two ends. From germline, CDR1 is SGHTA and CDR2 FQGNSA. The CDR3 consists of 14 residues. TCRdb's table, derived via immunoSEQ multiplex PCR, lists solely in-frame clones and lacks some. The data hold 150,000 or so clones, with over 85% observed a single time. This specimen comes from a study of control samples from healthy donors and cancer patients. This sequence joins TRBV7-2 and TRBJ1-5; no firm D call. The clonotype originates from a man under 40 in good health. Sequenced: blood. In DNA form, the CDR3 reads TGTGCCAGCAGCTTAGGTTATAGCAATCAGCCCCAGCATTTT. Its translation: CASSLGYSNQPQHF.